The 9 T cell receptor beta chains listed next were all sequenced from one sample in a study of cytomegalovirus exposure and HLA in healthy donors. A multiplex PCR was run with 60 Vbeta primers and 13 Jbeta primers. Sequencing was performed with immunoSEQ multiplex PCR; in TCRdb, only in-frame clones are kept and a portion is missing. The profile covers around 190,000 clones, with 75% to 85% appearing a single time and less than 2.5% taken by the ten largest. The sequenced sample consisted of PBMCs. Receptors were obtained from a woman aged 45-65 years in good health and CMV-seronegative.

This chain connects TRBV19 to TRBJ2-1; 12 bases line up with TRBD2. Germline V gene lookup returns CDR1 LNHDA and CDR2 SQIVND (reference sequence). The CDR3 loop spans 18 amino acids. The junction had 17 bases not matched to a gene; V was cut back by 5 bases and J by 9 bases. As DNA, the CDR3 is TGTGCCAGTAGTCCCCTTGGGCTAGCGGGAGGGCCGTGGGGTGAGCAGTTCTTC. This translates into CASSPLGLAGGPWGEQFF.

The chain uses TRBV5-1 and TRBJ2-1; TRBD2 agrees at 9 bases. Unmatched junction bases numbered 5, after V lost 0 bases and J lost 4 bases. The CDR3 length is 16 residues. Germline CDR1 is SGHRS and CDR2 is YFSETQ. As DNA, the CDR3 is TGCGCCAGCAGCTTGGTTAGCGGGAGTCTTTACAATGAGCAGTTCTTC. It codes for CASSLVSGSLYNEQFF.

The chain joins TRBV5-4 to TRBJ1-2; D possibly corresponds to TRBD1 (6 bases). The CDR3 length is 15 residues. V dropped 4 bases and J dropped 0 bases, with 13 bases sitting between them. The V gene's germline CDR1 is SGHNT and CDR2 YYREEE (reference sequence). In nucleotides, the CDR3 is TGTGCCAGCAGCCACACGGACAGTCCTAACTATGGCTACACCTTC. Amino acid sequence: CASSHTDSPNYGYTF. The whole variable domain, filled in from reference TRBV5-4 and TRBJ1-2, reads ETGVTQSPTHLIKTRGQQVTLRCSSQSGHNTVSWYQQALGQGPQFIFQYYREEENGRGNFPPRFSGLQFPNYSSELNVNALELDDSALYLCASSHTDSPNYGYTFGSGTRLTVV.

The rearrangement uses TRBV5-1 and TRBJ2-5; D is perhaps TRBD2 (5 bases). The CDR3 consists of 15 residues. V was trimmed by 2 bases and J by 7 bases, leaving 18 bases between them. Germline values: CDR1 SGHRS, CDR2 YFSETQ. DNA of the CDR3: TGCGCCAGCAGCTTAGTACTCGGAGGAATAAGGACCCAGTACTTC. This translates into CASSLVLGGIRTQYF.

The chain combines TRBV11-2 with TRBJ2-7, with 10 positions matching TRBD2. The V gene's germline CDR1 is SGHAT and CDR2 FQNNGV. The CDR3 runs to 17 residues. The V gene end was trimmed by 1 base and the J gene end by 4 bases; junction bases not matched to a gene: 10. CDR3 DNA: TGTGCCAGCAGCTTAGGCCCCCTAGCGGGAGAATTTTACGAGCAGTACTTC. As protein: CASSLGPLAGEFYEQYF.

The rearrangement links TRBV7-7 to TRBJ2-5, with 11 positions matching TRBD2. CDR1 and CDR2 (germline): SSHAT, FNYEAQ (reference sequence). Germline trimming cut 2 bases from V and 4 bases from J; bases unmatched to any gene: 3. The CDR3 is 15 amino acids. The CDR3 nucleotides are TGTGCCAGCAGCTTAACTAGCGGGAGTGGAGAGACCCAGTACTTC. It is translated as CASSLTSGSGETQYF.

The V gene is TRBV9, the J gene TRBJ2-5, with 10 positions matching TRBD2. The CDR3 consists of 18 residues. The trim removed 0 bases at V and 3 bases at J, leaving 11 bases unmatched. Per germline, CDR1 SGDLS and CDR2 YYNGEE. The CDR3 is CASSVEGLAPFLEETQYF. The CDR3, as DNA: TGTGCCAGCAGCGTAGAGGGACTAGCGCCCTTTCTTGAAGAGACCCAGTACTTC.

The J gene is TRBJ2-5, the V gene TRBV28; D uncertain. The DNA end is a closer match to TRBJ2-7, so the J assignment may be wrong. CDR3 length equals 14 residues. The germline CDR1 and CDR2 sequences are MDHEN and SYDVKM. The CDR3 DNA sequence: TGTGCCAGCAGTCGACAAATGGGTCTCTACGAGCAGTACTTC. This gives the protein CASSRQMGLYEQYF.

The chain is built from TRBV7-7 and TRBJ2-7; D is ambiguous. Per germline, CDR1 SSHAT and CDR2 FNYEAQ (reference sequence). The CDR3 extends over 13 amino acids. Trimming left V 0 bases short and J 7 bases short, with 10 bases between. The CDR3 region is CASSLAGPTEQYF. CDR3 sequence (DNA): TGTGCCAGCAGCTTAGCGGGCCCGACGGAGCAGTACTTC.